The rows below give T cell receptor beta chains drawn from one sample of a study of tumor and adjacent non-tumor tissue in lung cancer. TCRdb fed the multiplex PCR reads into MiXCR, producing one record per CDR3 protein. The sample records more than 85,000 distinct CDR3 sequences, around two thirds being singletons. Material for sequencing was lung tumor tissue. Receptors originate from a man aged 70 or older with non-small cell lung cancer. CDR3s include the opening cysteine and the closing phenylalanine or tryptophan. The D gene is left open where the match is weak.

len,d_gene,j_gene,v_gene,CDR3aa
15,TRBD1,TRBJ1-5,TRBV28,CASRPGTGVNQPQHF
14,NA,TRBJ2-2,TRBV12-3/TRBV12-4,CASGKVANTEELFF
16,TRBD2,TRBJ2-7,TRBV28,CASTPPGLAGLYEQYF
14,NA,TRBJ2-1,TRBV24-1,CATTGTPFENDQFF
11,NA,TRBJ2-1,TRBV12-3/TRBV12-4,CVSRQGVGLIF
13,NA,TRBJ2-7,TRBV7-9,CASSLVHGVEQYF
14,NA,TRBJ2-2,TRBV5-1,CASRLIYDTGELFF
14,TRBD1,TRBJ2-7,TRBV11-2,CASGEGDRNNEQYF
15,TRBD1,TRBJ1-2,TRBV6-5,CAGSYHGQGYYGYTF
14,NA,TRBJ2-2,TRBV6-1,CASNESVEAGELFF
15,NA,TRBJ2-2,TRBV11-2,CAGSLADRVTGELFF
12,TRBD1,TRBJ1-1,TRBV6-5,CASSYPGQGIFF
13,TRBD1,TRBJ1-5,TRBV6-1,CASRDRINQPQHF
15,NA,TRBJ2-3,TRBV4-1,CASETGMGGTDTQYF
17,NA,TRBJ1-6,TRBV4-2,CASSQRGGVAYNSPLHF
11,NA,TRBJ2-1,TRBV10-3,CDISPNSEQFF
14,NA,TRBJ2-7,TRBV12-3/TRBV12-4,CASSLRGVIDEQYF
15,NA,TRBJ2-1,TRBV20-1,CSARDQAAGRTEQFF
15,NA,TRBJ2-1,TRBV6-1,CASSGIGTNHNELFF
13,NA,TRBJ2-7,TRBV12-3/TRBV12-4,CASSLGSRYEQYF
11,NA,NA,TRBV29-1,CSVLDDWVQFF
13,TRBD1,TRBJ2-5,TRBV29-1,CSVVQGAWETQYF
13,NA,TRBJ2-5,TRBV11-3,CDSSPDLGETQYF
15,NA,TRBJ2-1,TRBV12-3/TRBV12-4,CANITGLARGGEQFF
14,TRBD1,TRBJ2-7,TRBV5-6,CASGMTGSSYEQYF
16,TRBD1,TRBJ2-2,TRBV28,CASNLLQGANTGEMFF
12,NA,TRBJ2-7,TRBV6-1,CASNTGINEQYF
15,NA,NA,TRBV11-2,CASSLGGRNTDTQHF
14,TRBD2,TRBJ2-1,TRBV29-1,CSVGGTSAYNEQFF
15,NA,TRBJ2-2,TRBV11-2,CASSLGLVGTGELFF
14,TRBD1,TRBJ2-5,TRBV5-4,CDNSSPTGRQTQYF
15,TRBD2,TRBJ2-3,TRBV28,CASDEISGNTDTQYF
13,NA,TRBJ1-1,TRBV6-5,CASRNPSGTEAFF
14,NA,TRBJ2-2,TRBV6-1,CAGKLGHTSGELFF
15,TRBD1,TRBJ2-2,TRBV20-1,CSARETGGETGELFF
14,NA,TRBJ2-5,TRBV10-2,CASIDAGPKEAQYF
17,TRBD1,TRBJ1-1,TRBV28,CASSLFLLSGTGRLAFF